Below, 14 T cell receptor beta chains from the same sample are listed, as sequenced in a study of cytomegalovirus exposure and HLA in healthy donors. The PCR ran on 60 Vbeta and 13 Jbeta primers. Profiling relied on immunoSEQ multiplex PCR, and the TCRdb table lists in-frame clones only, not all of them. In the table there are under 150,000 clones, roughly 83% of which are singletons. Sequencing was carried out using PBMCs. The source of these receptors is a girl aged 2 to 9 in good health and CMV-seronegative.

The chain is built from TRBV7-9 and TRBJ1-1; D call uncertain. The V and J ends lost 1 base and 2 bases respectively, with 11 bases between them. This CDR3 has 15 residues. Germline CDR1 is SEHNR and CDR2 is FQNEAQ (reference sequence). The CDR3 reads CASSLVSGYNTEAFF. The CDR3, as DNA: TGTGCCAGCAGCTTAGTGTCCGGGTATAACACTGAAGCTTTCTTT.

The genes are TRBV2 and TRBJ2-7; TRBD2 matches 10 bases. The germline V gene has CDR1 SNHLY and CDR2 FYNNEI. The CDR3 has 17 residues. V gave up 6 bases and J gave up 1 base; unmatched junction bases: 12. The CDR3 is CASRPPPGTSDSYEQYF. CDR3 bases: TGTGCCAGCAGGCCCCCCCCCGGGACTAGCGATTCCTACGAGCAGTACTTC.

The chain joins TRBV2 to TRBJ1-2, with D perhaps matching TRBD1 (6 bases). Germline assignment: CDR1 SNHLY and CDR2 FYNNEI. There are 13 residues in the CDR3. Trimming pared 6 bases from V and 2 bases from J, leaving 10 bases between. The CDR3 DNA sequence: TGTGCCAGCAGCGATGACAGGAACTATGGCTACACCTTC. Translated, it gives CASSDDRNYGYTF.

CDR3 residues: CASSEQYTEAFF. In DNA form, the CDR3 reads TGTGCCAGCAGTGAACAGTACACTGAAGCTTTCTTT. The chain links TRBV6-1 to TRBJ1-1; no definite D call. The ends were cut back, 2 bases at V and 3 bases at J, with 4 bases in the middle. CDR1 MNHNS and CDR2 SASEGT come from the germline V gene. The CDR3 length is 12 residues.

The V call is TRBV19, the J call TRBJ2-6; 7 bases match TRBD1. The CDR3 totals 16 residues. CDR1 is LNHDA and CDR2 is SQIVND in the germline V gene (reference sequence). Trimming took 5 bases from V and 0 from J; bases not matched to a gene: 4. In DNA, the CDR3 is TGTGCCAGTAGTTGGACAGGAGGCTCTGGGGCCAACGTCCTGACTTTC. The encoded protein is CASSWTGGSGANVLTF.

This rearrangement joins TRBV30 to TRBJ2-3; no clear D gene. Trimming cost V 0 bases and J 2 bases, with 9 bases left between them. The CDR3 covers 14 residues. Germline CDR1 is GTSNPN and CDR2 is SVGIG (reference sequence). Written as DNA, the CDR3 is TGTGCCTGGAGTGTACACGGGTTCACAGATACGCAGTATTTT. Residues: CAWSVHGFTDTQYF.

There are a few counts of this clone. The chain is built from TRBV5-6 and TRBJ2-3, with 7 bases matching TRBD2. The junction had 6 bases not matched to a gene; V was cut back by 0 bases and J by 2 bases. Germline V lookup: CDR1 SGHDT, CDR2 YYEEEE. CDR3 length: 16 amino acids. CDR3 amino acids: CASSLAVGGTTDTQYF. In nucleotides, the CDR3 is TGTGCCAGCAGCTTGGCCGTGGGGGGGACCACAGATACGCAGTATTTT.

The chain joins TRBV4-1 to TRBJ2-3; D is possibly TRBD2 (6 bases). Germline V gene data show CDR1 as MGHRA and CDR2 as YSYEKL. Trimming removed 0 bases from V and 5 bases from J, with 9 bases in between. The CDR3 is made up of 14 amino acids. The CDR3 is CASSQDLGGDTQYF. CDR3 nucleotides: TGCGCCAGCAGCCAAGATCTCGGGGGAGATACGCAGTATTTT.

This clone has more than one count but fewer than ten. The chain has TRBV18 and TRBJ2-6; 8 bases line up with TRBD1. V shed 0 bases and J 12 bases; nucleotides not matched to a gene: 4. This CDR3 comprises 14 residues. Looked up from germline, CDR1 is KGHSH and CDR2 is LQKENI. The CDR3 protein is CASSPPAGGRVLTF. CDR3 DNA sequence: TGTGCCAGCTCACCACCGGCAGGGGGCCGCGTCCTGACTTTC.

V and J are TRBV11-3 and TRBJ2-1; the D gene is possibly TRBD2 (6 bases). CDR3 length: 17 amino acids. V was clipped by 1 base and J by 5 bases, with 18 bases between them. CDR1 and CDR2 (germline): SGHNT, YENEEA. The CDR3 spells CASSLGLGLEGDNEQFF. The CDR3, as DNA: TGTGCCAGCAGCTTAGGGTTAGGGTTGGAGGGCGACAATGAGCAGTTCTTC.

The chain carries TRBV7-3 and TRBJ1-1; D is unclear. The CDR3 length is 16 residues. Germline V gives CDR1 SGHTA, CDR2 FQGTGA. Trimming cost V 4 bases and J 0 bases, with 15 bases left between them. The CDR3 nucleotides read TGTGCCAGCAGCTCCCGTGAGGACGGGATGAACACTGAAGCTTTCTTT. Protein: CASSSREDGMNTEAFF.

The V and J genes are TRBV25-1 and TRBJ2-5, with no clear D. Deletions cut 1 base from V and 5 bases from J, with 8 bases between. The CDR3 runs 13 residues. The germline V gene has CDR1 MGHDK and CDR2 SYGVNS. CDR3 region: CASSESSLETQYF. CDR3 sequence (DNA): TGTGCCAGCAGTGAATCCTCCCTGGAGACCCAGTACTTC.

The chain uses TRBV15 and TRBJ1-5; perhaps TRBD1 as D (5 bases). The CDR3 totals 13 residues. Germline CDR1 and CDR2: LNHNV and YYDKDF (reference sequence). The ends were cut back, 3 bases at V and 7 bases at J, with 10 bases in the middle. The CDR3 coding sequence is TGTGCCACCAGCAGCAGGGCGGAGCAGCCCCAGCATTTT. Translating it yields CATSSRAEQPQHF. Looking up the rest from reference TRBV15 and TRBJ1-5 gives the full variable domain: DAMVIQNPRYQVTQFGKPVTLSCSQTLNHNVMYWYQQKSSQAPKLLFHYYDKDFNNEADTPDNFQSRRPNTSFCFLDIRSPGLGDTAMYLCATSSRAEQPQHFGDGTRLSIL.

This sequence joins TRBV4-2 and TRBJ1-5; D gene ambiguous. CDR1 is LGHNA and CDR2 is YNFKEQ in the germline V gene. The CDR3 spans 15 residues. Between the trimmed V and J ends, which lost 0 bases and 0 bases, there was a span of 6 bases. The CDR3 coding sequence is TGTGCCAGCAGCCAAGAAGCTTTTAGCAATCAGCCCCAGCATTTT. It yields the protein CASSQEAFSNQPQHF.